Listed below are T cell receptor beta chains from one sample, sequenced in a study of blood T cell repertoires in COVID-19. The repertoire was sequenced with immunoSEQ multiplex PCR; TCRdb's copy has only in-frame clones and lacks some. The repertoire holds about 310,000 clones, more than 75% seen once, with 1% in the top ten. Input material: peripheral blood. These receptors were taken from a middle-aged man with active or convalescent COVID-19. CDR3s include the opening cysteine and the closing phenylalanine or tryptophan. D genes are given only for firm matches. The listing skips clone size in some rows; elsewhere it reads once, few, many or a size class.

TRBD1,-,TRBJ1-2,TRBV28,14,CASTRGGPRGGYTF,TGTGCCAGCACCCGGGGGGGCCCCAGGGGGGGCTACACCTTC
TRBD1,-,TRBJ1-2,TRBV2,13,CASSMTGEDGYTF,TGTGCCAGCAGCATGACAGGGGAGGATGGCTACACCTTC
-,-,TRBJ2-7,TRBV19,14,CASSVNTRGYEQYF,TGTGCCAGTAGTGTGAACACGCGCGGCTACGAGCAGTACTTC
-,-,TRBJ2-6,TRBV5-1,15,CASRLGASGANVLTF,TGCGCCAGCAGATTGGGGGCTTCTGGGGCCAACGTCCTGACTTTC
-,-,TRBJ1-2,TRBV6-1,15,CASSEPRGLWGGYTF,TGTGCCAGCAGTGAACCTAGAGGGCTTTGGGGTGGCTACACCTTC
-,-,TRBJ1-4,TRBV7-9,15,CASSLTSGNNEKLFF,TGTGCCAGCAGCTTAACTTCAGGGAATAATGAAAAACTGTTTTTT
TRBD2,-,TRBJ2-1,TRBV27,15,CASSLYGLARNEQFF,TGTGCCAGCAGTTTATACGGACTAGCTCGCAATGAGCAGTTCTTC
-,-,TRBJ2-7,TRBV6-5,14,CASTNTHTSYEQYF,TGTGCCAGCACCAACACCCACACATCCTACGAGCAGTACTTC
TRBD2,-,TRBJ2-1,TRBV27,15,CASSGLRRGGRAWFF,TGTGCCAGCAGTGGCCTGAGGCGGGGGGGCCGGGCCTGGTTCTTC
-,many,TRBJ2-7,TRBV30,13,CAWSGQGNHEQYF,TGTGCCTGGAGTGGCCAGGGTAACCACGAGCAGTACTTC
-,-,TRBJ1-5,TRBV18,13,CASSLESNQPQHF,TGTGCCAGCTCGCTAGAATCGAATCAGCCCCAGCATTTT
-,-,TRBJ2-4,TRBV28,14,CASSFLAGPNIQYF,-
-,-,TRBJ2-1,TRBV29-1,14,CSVDRGTQNNEQFF,TGCAGCGTTGATCGCGGGACGCAAAACAATGAGCAGTTCTTC
-,-,TRBJ1-6,TRBV18,15,CASSPGPNYNSPLHF,TGTGCCAGCTCACCTGGGCCCAATTATAATTCACCCCTCCACTTT
TRBD1,-,TRBJ1-2,TRBV2,13,CASAIGQGLNYTF,TGTGCCAGCGCGATTGGACAGGGTCTAAACTACACCTTC
TRBD1,-,TRBJ1-2,TRBV28,20,CASSLSGSAVGTGVFSGYTF,TGTGCCAGCAGTTTATCAGGATCGGCGGTCGGGACAGGGGTGTTCAGTGGCTACACCTTC
-,few,TRBJ1-5,TRBV5-8,15,CASSLRQGSNQPQHF,TGTGCCAGCAGCTTGAGGCAGGGAAGCAATCAGCCCCAGCATTTT
TRBD1,once,TRBJ1-1,TRBV19,13,CASRKQGVPEAFF,TGTGCCAGTAGAAAACAGGGGGTTCCTGAAGCTTTCTTT
TRBD2,few,TRBJ2-7,TRBV10-3,15,CAISGGLAVPYEQYF,TGTGCCATCAGTGGTGGGCTAGCGGTGCCCTACGAGCAGTACTTC
TRBD1,-,TRBJ1-2,TRBV5-4,13,CASSRDRDYGYTF,TGTGCCAGCAGTCGGGACAGGGACTATGGCTACACCTTC
-,-,TRBJ1-1,TRBV19,13,CASSIALGAEAFF,TGTGCCAGTAGTATAGCTTTAGGGGCTGAAGCTTTCTTT
-,-,TRBJ2-6,TRBV18,15,CASSPMGPGANVLTF,TGTGCCAGCTCACCAATGGGGCCTGGGGCCAACGTCCTGACTTTC
-,-,TRBJ1-2,TRBV4-3,13,CASSQEHWGDYTF,TGCGCCAGCAGCCAAGAACACTGGGGCGACTACACCTTC
TRBD1,-,TRBJ1-2,TRBV5-6,13,CASSLDRGYGYTF,TGTGCCAGCAGCTTGGACAGGGGGTATGGCTACACCTTC
-,-,TRBJ1-4,TRBV3-1/TRBV3-2,13,CASSQELAKKLFF,TGTGCCAGCAGCCAAGAGTTGGCCAAAAAACTGTTTTTT